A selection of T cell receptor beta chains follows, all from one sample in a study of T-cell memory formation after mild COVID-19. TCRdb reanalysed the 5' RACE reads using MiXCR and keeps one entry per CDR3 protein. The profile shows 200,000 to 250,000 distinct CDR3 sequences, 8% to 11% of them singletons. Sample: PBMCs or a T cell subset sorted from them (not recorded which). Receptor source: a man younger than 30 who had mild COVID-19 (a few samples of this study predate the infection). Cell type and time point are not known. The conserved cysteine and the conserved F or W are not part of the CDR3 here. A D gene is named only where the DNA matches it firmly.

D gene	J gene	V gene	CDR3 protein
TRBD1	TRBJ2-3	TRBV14	ASSQLDRDRVKY
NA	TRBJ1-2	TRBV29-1	SVSIGGNNYGYT
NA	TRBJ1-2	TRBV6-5	ASSSRRTSDYGYT
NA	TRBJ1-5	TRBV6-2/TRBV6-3	ASSYSDSYQPQH
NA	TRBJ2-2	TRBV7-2	ASSLGPPGELF
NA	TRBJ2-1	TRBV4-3	ASSLSTGSSYNEQF
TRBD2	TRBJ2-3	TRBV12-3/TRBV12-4	ASRQAGGRDTQY
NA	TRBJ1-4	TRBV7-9	ASSLDGSAKLF
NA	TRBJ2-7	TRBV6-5	ASSYGSVFEQY
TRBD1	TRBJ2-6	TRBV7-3	ASRWDRDSGANVLT
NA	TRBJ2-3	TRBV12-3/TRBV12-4	ASSLGDHTDTQY
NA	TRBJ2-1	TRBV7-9	ASSLGTDFWGLDTNNEQF
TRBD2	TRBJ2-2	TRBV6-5	ASSLLAGGTGELF
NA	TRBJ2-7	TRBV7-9	ASSSRTYYEQY
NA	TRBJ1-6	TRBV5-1	ASSLRGDSYNSPLH
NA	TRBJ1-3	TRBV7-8	ASSPKLWDTNSGNTIY
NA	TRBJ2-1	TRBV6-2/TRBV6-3	ASLEGGSYNEQF
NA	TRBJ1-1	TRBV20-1	SARRSGDTEAF
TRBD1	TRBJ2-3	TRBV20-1	SARIATGAPDTQY
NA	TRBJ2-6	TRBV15	ATSGRQDSGANVLT
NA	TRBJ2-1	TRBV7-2	ASSFALETEQF
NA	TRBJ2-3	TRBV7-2	ASSRAGGASNTQY
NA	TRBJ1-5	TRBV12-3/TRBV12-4	ASTGRAGGFGQPQH
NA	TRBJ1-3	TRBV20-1	SARSLGLSGNTIY
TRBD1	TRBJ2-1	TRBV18	ASSPQTGGNEQF
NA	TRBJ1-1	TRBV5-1	ASSLNGGGAF